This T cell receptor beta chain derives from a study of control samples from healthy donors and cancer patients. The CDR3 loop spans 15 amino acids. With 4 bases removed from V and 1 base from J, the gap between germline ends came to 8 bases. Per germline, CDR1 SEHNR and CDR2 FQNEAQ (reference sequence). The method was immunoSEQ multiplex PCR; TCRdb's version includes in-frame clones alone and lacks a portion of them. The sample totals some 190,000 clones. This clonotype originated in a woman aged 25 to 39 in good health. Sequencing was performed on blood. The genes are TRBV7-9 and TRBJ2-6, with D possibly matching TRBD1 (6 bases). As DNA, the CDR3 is TGTGCCAGCAGCTCTACAGGGTCTGGGGCCAACGTCCTGACTTTC. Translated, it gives CASSSTGSGANVLTF.